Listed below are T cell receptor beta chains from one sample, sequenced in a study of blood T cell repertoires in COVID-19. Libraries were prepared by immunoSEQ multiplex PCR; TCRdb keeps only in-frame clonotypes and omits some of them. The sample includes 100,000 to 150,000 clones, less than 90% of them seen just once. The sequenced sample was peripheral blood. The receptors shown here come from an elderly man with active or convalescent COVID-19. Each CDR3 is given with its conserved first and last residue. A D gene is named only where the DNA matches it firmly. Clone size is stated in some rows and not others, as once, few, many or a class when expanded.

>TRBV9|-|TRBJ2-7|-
TGTGCCAGCAGCGTAGCCGGGGACGAGCAGTACTTC
CASSVAGDEQYF
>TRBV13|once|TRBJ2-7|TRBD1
TGTGCCAGCAGCTTACGGCAGGGGGCTAGGGAGCAGTACTTC
CASSLRQGAREQYF
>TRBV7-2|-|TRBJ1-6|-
TGTGCCAGCAGCTTAGGAGCGGCGCAAAATTCACCCCTCCACTTT
CASSLGAAQNSPLHF
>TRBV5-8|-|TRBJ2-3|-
TGTGCCAGCAGCTTCACGGGAGTGCCGTCAGATACGCAGTATTTT
CASSFTGVPSDTQYF
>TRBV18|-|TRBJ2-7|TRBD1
TGTGCCAGCTCAAACCGGGACAGGGTACGTCAAGAGCAGTACTTC
CASSNRDRVRQEQYF
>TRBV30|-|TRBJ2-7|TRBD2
TGTGCCTGGAGTGTATACGGGACTAGGTCGGTCGAGCAGTACTTC
CAWSVYGTRSVEQYF
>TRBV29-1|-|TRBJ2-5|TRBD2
TGCAGCGTTGGGAGGGGTAGCGGGAGGGTAGGAGAGACCCAGTACTTC
CSVGRGSGRVGETQYF
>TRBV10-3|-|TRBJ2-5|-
TGTGCCATCAGTGTCTCGACGTCCTCTAGTGGAACCCAGTACTTC
CAISVSTSSSGTQYF
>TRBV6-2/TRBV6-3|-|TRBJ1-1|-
TGTGCCAGCAGTTTCACGGGAGATATGAACACTGAAGCTTTCTTT
CASSFTGDMNTEAFF
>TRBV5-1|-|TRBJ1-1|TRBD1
TGCGCCAGCAGCACGGGTCAGGGGGACACTGAAGCTTTCTTT
CASSTGQGDTEAFF
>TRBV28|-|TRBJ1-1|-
TGTGCCAGCAGTTTCAGGGAGAACACTGAAGCTTTCTTT
CASSFRENTEAFF